This is a list of T cell receptor beta chains from one sample in a study of cytomegalovirus exposure and HLA in healthy donors. Generated by immunoSEQ multiplex PCR, the TCRdb table keeps only in-frame clones and is missing some. The table lists approximately 300,000 clones, roughly 87% of them singletons. Sequences were obtained from PBMCs. These receptors were taken from a woman aged 30 to 39 in good health and CMV-seropositive. Each CDR3 is given with its conserved first and last residue. The D gene is left open where the match is weak. Only some rows state a clone size, as once, few, many or a class for expanded clones.

cdr3_nt cdr3_aa clone_size j_call d_call v_call
TGTGCCAGCAGTTTGGGGGGCCCCTACGAGCAGTACTTC CASSLGGPYEQYF few TRBJ2-7 NA TRBV28
TGTGCCAGCAGCTTAGCGGGAGATGAGCAGTTCTTC CASSLAGDEQFF NA TRBJ2-1 TRBD2 TRBV28
TGTGCCAGCAGTTTGTGGAGGGAGATGAACGAGCAGTACTTC CASSLWREMNEQYF NA TRBJ2-7 NA TRBV28
TGTGCCAGCAGCTACGGGACTAGCGGGGGGACCCAGTACTTC CASSYGTSGGTQYF NA TRBJ2-5 TRBD2 TRBV7-2
TGTGCCAGCAGTTACTCCCCGGACAGCGGGCACAATGAGCAGTTCTTC CASSYSPDSGHNEQFF NA TRBJ2-1 NA TRBV6-5
TGTGCCAGCAGCCCTCAGGGGGTTTCCACTGAAGCTTTCTTT CASSPQGVSTEAFF NA TRBJ1-1 TRBD1 TRBV7-2
TGTGCCAGCAGCACCCAGCGGGGGGGCGGGGAGACCCAGTACTTC CASSTQRGGGETQYF NA TRBJ2-5 TRBD2 TRBV7-2
TGTGCCAGCAGTTACTCACAGGGGGGCTACGAGCAGTACTTC CASSYSQGGYEQYF once TRBJ2-7 TRBD1 TRBV6-6
TGTGCCAGCAGTTACGAGTGGGAGCAGTTCTTC CASSYEWEQFF NA TRBJ2-1 NA TRBV6-6
TGTGCCTGGAGAACCGGGACAGGGGAAGATAATTCACCCCTCCACTTT CAWRTGTGEDNSPLHF few TRBJ1-6 TRBD1 TRBV30
TGTGCCAGCAGTTACCGTCGGGGATCCTATGGCTACACCTTC CASSYRRGSYGYTF NA TRBJ1-2 NA TRBV6-5
TGTGCCAGTAGTATGGGGACAGTTTTCTCCTACGAGCAGTACTTC CASSMGTVFSYEQYF once TRBJ2-7 TRBD1 TRBV19
TGTGCCTGGCAGGGGCAGTTGAGCAATCAGCCCCAGCATTTT CAWQGQLSNQPQHF NA TRBJ1-5 NA TRBV30
TGCGCCAGCAGCTTGGGGAGACCGGCGGGAGCTCAGTACTTC CASSLGRPAGAQYF few TRBJ2-7 TRBD2 TRBV5-1
TGTGCCAGCAGCCTGACAGAAGAGACCCAGTACTTC CASSLTEETQYF NA TRBJ2-5 NA TRBV25-1
TGCGCCAGCAGCCCACTTGGTTTACCCAACTACGAGCAGTACTTC CASSPLGLPNYEQYF NA TRBJ2-7 NA TRBV4-1
TGCAGCGTTGGTGCGGGGGACAATCAGCCCCAGCATTTT CSVGAGDNQPQHF NA TRBJ1-5 NA TRBV29-1
TGTGCCAGCAGCTTAACTAGCGGGGCTGGCACAGATACGCAGTATTTT CASSLTSGAGTDTQYF NA TRBJ2-3 TRBD2 TRBV11-2
TGTGCCTGGAGTGTCGGGACATCTACGGGCGAGCAGTACTTC CAWSVGTSTGEQYF once TRBJ2-7 NA TRBV30
TGTGCCAGCATCATAGGGGGTAATTCACCCCTCCACTTT CASIIGGNSPLHF NA TRBJ1-6 NA TRBV6-1
TGTGCCAGCAGCTTGGCAGCCTCCTACGAGCAGTACTTC CASSLAASYEQYF NA TRBJ2-7 NA TRBV5-6
TGCGCCAGCAGCCAACTAGCGGGAGGGCCGATCGGGGAGCTGTTTTTT CASSQLAGGPIGELFF once TRBJ2-2 TRBD2 TRBV4-3
TGTGCTAGTGGTTTGGTACTAGGAGGGATCCAAGAGACCCAGTACTTC CASGLVLGGIQETQYF NA TRBJ2-5 NA TRBV12-5
TGTGCCAGCAGTCCCCGGGAGGGGATTCAGGAGACCCAGTACTTC CASSPREGIQETQYF NA TRBJ2-5 TRBD2 TRBV6-5
TGTGCCAGCAGTTTATCGGTCTGGGCGGGAGGTGATACAGATACGCAGTATTTT CASSLSVWAGGDTDTQYF NA TRBJ2-3 TRBD2 TRBV27
TGTGCCAGCATTGCGACCACTCAGGGGAATTATGGCTACACCTTC CASIATTQGNYGYTF NA TRBJ1-2 NA TRBV6-6
TGTGCCAGCAGTCCCGCGGGTGAGGGATTCTACGAGCAGTACTTC CASSPAGEGFYEQYF NA TRBJ2-7 NA TRBV27
TGTGCCACTAAATCCGGGACTAGCGGGAGACACCACTACGAGCAGTACTTC CATKSGTSGRHHYEQYF NA TRBJ2-7 TRBD2 TRBV15
TGTGCCAGCTCCCTTAGGAGGGGGCAAGAGACCCAGTACTTC CASSLRRGQETQYF NA TRBJ2-5 NA TRBV28
TGCGCCAGCAGCCCCACCGGTGGAGAGGGCACTGAAGCTTTCTTT CASSPTGGEGTEAFF NA TRBJ1-1 NA TRBV4-3
TGTGCCAGCAGTCAGGGACAGGGGGTTTACTATGGCTACACCTTC CASSQGQGVYYGYTF NA TRBJ1-2 TRBD1 TRBV6-6
TGTGCCAGCAGCTCCACAGGGACTCACACAGATACGCAGTATTTT CASSSTGTHTDTQYF NA TRBJ2-3 NA TRBV7-9
TGTGCCAGCAGCTTGCGGGGGGGCTCTTCTGAAGCTTTCTTT CASSLRGGSSEAFF few TRBJ1-1 NA TRBV5-6
TGTGCCAGCAGCTTGACGTTTGGGACAGGGCACGGCTACACCTTC CASSLTFGTGHGYTF NA TRBJ1-2 TRBD1 TRBV5-6
TGTGCCTGGACTCAACCACCAGGGGGTGAGCAGTTCTTC CAWTQPPGGEQFF NA TRBJ2-1 TRBD1 TRBV30
TGCAGCGTTGGCCCCGGGGGCTCAGATACGCAGTATTTT CSVGPGGSDTQYF NA TRBJ2-3 NA TRBV29-1
TGTGCCAGCAGTTATTCGATGAACACTGAAGCTTTCTTT CASSYSMNTEAFF NA TRBJ1-1 NA TRBV6-5
TGCAGCGTTACAGGCGGGAATAGCTACGAGCAGTACTTC CSVTGGNSYEQYF NA TRBJ2-7 NA TRBV29-1
TGCGCCAGCAGCAGCCGGACTAGCGGGAGGGTATTGTACGAGCAGTACTTC CASSSRTSGRVLYEQYF few TRBJ2-7 TRBD2 TRBV5-1
TGTGCCAGCTGTCCAGGCGGGGTTAACTATGGCTACACCTTC CASCPGGVNYGYTF NA TRBJ1-2 NA TRBV6-6
TGTGCCAGCAGCTTACCCGTAGCGGGAAACTCCTACAATGAGCAGTTCTTC CASSLPVAGNSYNEQFF NA TRBJ2-1 TRBD2 TRBV7-8
TGTGCCAGCAGATTAGACGCAGGGTACGAGCAGTACTTC CASRLDAGYEQYF NA TRBJ2-7 NA TRBV7-9